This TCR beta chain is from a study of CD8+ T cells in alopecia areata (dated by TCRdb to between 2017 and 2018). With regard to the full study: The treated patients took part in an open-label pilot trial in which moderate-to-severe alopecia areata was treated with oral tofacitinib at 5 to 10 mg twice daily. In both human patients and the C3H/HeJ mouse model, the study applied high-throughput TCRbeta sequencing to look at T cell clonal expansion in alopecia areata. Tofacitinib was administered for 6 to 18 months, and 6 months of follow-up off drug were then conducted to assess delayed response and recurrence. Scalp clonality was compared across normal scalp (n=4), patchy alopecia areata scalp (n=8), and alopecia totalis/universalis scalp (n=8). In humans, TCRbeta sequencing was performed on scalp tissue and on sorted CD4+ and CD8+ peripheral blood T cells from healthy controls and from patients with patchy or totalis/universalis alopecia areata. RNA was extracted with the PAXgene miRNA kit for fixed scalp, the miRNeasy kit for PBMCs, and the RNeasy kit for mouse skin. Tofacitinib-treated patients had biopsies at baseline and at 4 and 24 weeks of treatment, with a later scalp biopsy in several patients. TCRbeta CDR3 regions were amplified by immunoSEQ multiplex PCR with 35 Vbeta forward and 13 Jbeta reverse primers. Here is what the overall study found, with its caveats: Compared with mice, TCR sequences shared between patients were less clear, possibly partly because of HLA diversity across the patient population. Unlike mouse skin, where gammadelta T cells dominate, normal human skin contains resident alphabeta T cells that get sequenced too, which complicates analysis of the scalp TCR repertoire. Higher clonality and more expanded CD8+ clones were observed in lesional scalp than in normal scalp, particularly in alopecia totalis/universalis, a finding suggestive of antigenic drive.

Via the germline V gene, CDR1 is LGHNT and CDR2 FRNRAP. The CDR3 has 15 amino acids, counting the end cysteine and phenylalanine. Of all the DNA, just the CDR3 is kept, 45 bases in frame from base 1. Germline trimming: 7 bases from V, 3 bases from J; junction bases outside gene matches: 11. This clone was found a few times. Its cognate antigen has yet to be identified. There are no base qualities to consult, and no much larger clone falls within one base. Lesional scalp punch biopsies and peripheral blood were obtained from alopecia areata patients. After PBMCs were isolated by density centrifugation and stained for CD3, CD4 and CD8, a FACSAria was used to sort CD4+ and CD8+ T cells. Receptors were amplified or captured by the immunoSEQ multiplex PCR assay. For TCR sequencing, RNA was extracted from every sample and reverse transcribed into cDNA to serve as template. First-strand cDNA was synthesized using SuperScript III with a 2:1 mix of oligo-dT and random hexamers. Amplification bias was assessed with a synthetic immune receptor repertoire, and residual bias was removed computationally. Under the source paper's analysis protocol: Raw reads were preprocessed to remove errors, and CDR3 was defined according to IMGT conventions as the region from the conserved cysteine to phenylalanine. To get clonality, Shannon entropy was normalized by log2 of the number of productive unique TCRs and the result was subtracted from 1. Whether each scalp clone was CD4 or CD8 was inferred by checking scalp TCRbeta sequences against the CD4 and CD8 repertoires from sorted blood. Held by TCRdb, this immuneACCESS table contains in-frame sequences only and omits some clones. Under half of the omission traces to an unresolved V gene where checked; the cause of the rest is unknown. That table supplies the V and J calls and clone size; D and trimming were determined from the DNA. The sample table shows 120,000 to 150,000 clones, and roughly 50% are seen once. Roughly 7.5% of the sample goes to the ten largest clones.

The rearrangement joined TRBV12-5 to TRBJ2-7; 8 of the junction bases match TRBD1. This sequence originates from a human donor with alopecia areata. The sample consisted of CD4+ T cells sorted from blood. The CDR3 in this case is CASAGWGQANYEQYF. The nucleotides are TGTGCTAGTGCCGGCTGGGGACAGGCCAACTACGAGCAGTACTTC.